What follows describes a single TCR beta chain. These data are taken from a study of blood T cell repertoires in COVID-19. Study background: Sites in the United States, Italy and Spain provided acute and convalescent COVID-19 samples.

Per the germline V gene, CDR1 is SGDLS and CDR2 is YYNGEE. Losses at the gene ends were 4 bases for V and 5 bases for J; bases not matched to a gene: 6. The length of the CDR3 is 15 residues. As originally analysed: Reference gene primer amplification in the assay estimated nucleated cell counts. The protocol was immunoSEQ multiplex PCR, while the TCRdb copy is restricted to in-frame clones and leaves out a portion. D and trimming were read from the DNA, whereas the V and J calls and clone size are those reported in that table. The profile shows 65,000 or so clones, 75% to 90% of them singletons. V and J are TRBV9 and TRBJ1-4, with 9 bases aligning to TRBD1. Specimen: peripheral blood. This receptor was identified in a human donor with acute or convalescent COVID-19. The donor label of this sample is uncertain. CDR3 nucleotides: TGTGCCAGCAGCTCCGGACAGGGGTGGAATGAAAAACTGTTTTTT. Protein sequence: CASSSGQGWNEKLFF.